Shown below are 25 T cell receptor beta chains from a single sample sequenced in a study of shared clonotypes between healthy human individuals. The method was immunoSEQ multiplex PCR; TCRdb's version includes in-frame clones alone and lacks a portion of them. The profile shows about a million clones, about 80% of them singletons. The specimen was memory CD4+ T cells sorted from blood. Stated subset: CD45RA-negative fraction. All receptors come from a man aged 18 to 35 in good health.

This clone showed up just once. V is TRBV19 and J is TRBJ2-7, with D unresolved. This CDR3 contains 12 residues. Between the trimmed V and J ends, which lost 3 bases and 6 bases, there was a span of 9 bases. Germline V CDR1 and CDR2: LNHDA, SQIVND (reference sequence). CDR3 DNA: TGTGCCAGTAGTATGTCCCGGAGCGAGCAGTACTTC. It is translated as CASSMSRSEQYF.

The chain has TRBV7-8 and TRBJ1-1, with D possibly being TRBD1 (5 bases). Trimming shortened V by 1 base and J by 8 bases, and 8 bases separated the two germline ends. The CDR3 contains 12 residues. The germline V gene encodes CDR1 SGHVS and CDR2 FQNEAQ. The CDR3 region is CASSLVRAEAFF. DNA for the CDR3: TGTGCCAGCAGCTTAGTCAGGGCCGAAGCTTTCTTT. Drawing the rest from reference TRBV7-8 and TRBJ1-1, the complete variable domain is GAGVSQSPRYKVAKRGQDVALRCDPISGHVSLFWYQQALGQGPEFLTYFQNEAQLDKSGLPSDRFFAERPEGSVSTLKIQRTQQEDSAVYLCASSLVRAEAFFGQGTRLTVV.

The genes are TRBV5-1 and TRBJ2-7; no definite D call. Between the trimmed V and J ends, which lost 0 bases and 2 bases, there was a span of 9 bases. The CDR3 runs 14 residues. Germline V gives CDR1 SGHRS, CDR2 YFSETQ. The CDR3 loop reads CASSLVGITYEQYF. In nucleotides, the CDR3 is TGCGCCAGCAGCTTGGTGGGTATTACCTACGAGCAGTACTTC.

Concerning this clone itself: The same CDR3 arises from other DNA sequences in this sample as well. This chain's CDR3 is CASSLGQGDEQYF. As DNA, the CDR3 is TGCGCCAGCAGCTTAGGACAGGGAGACGAGCAGTACTTC. The rearrangement links TRBV5-1 to TRBJ2-7; 8 bases are a match to TRBD1. CDR1 and CDR2 (germline): SGHRS, YFSETQ. The CDR3 extends over 13 amino acids. J gave up 5 bases and V 2 bases, and 3 bases lay outside the gene matches.

This clone occurred a few times. This chain uses TRBV4-1 with TRBJ1-1, with a tentative D call TRBD1 (6 bases). CDR1 is MGHRA and CDR2 is YSYEKL in the germline V gene. CDR3 size: 15 residues. The ends were cut back, 2 bases at V and 2 bases at J, with 12 bases in the middle. CDR3 region: CASSQPDRINTEAFF. For the CDR3, the DNA is TGCGCCAGCAGCCAACCAGACAGGATAAACACTGAAGCTTTCTTT.

The rearrangement links TRBV18 to TRBJ1-2; 9 bases fit TRBD1. The CDR3 runs 16 residues. The junction had 6 bases not matched to a gene; V was cut back by 3 bases and J by 1 base. The germline V gene has CDR1 KGHSH and CDR2 LQKENI. The CDR3 protein is CASSPIPGQGNYGYTF. CDR3 nucleotide sequence: TGTGCCAGCTCACCGATCCCGGGACAGGGTAACTATGGCTACACCTTC.

This clone was detected only a few times. DNA for the CDR3: TGTGCCAGCAGCCGTCGACAGGACTATGGCTACACCTTC. Translation: CASSRRQDYGYTF. The chain uses TRBV6-5 and TRBJ1-2; perhaps TRBD1 as D (6 bases). The CDR3 runs to 13 residues. Trimming shortened V by 6 bases and J by 3 bases, and 11 bases separated the two germline ends. Germline CDR1 reads MNHEY; CDR2 reads SVGAGI.

A single count supports this clone. The rearrangement links TRBV28 to TRBJ2-5; 10 bases align to TRBD2. The trim removed 7 bases at V and 4 bases at J, leaving 6 bases unmatched. The V gene's germline CDR1 is MDHEN and CDR2 SYDVKM. The CDR3 length is 14 residues. CDR3 amino acids: CASMSGGAGETQYF. CDR3 nucleotides: TGTGCCAGCATGAGCGGGGGGGCCGGAGAGACCCAGTACTTC.

The chain carries TRBV4-3 and TRBJ2-7; D is unclear. CDR1 and CDR2 from the germline V gene are LGHNA and YSLEER. V lost 0 bases to trimming and J lost 6 bases, with 12 bases between them. The CDR3 consists of 14 residues. CDR3: CASSQDLSRAEQYF. The CDR3 nucleotides are TGCGCCAGCAGCCAAGATCTGTCTAGAGCCGAGCAGTACTTC.

The CDR3 is CASSATGRGQETQYF. As DNA, the CDR3 is TGTGCCAGCAGCGCGACAGGGAGGGGGCAAGAGACCCAGTACTTC. This chain joins TRBV28 and TRBJ2-5; D may be TRBD1 or TRBD2 (7 bases each). The CDR3 spans 15 residues. CDR1 is MDHEN, CDR2 SYDVKM, per germline. Trimming pared 6 bases from V and 2 bases from J, leaving 16 bases between. The full variable domain, in which reference TRBV28 and TRBJ2-5 provide the parts outside the CDR3, is DVKVTQSSRYLVKRTGEKVFLECVQDMDHENMFWYRQDPGLGLRLIYFSYDVKMKEKGDIPEGYSVSREKKERFSLILESASTNQTSMYLCASSATGRGQETQYFGPGTRLLVL.

V usage is TRBV2 and J usage is TRBJ2-1, with 8 nucleotides matching TRBD2. V lost 4 bases and J lost 5; bases outside the gene matches: 4. Per germline, CDR1 SNHLY and CDR2 FYNNEI. The CDR3 totals 14 residues. The CDR3 is CASSGGLGDNEQFF. The CDR3 nucleotides are TGTGCCAGCAGTGGGGGACTAGGTGACAATGAGCAGTTCTTC.

The chain has TRBV5-1 and TRBJ2-3, with TRBD2 matching over 13 bases. Germline V lookup: CDR1 SGHRS, CDR2 YFSETQ. This CDR3 contains 16 residues. Germline trimming cut 4 bases from V and 5 bases from J; bases unmatched to any gene: 7. The CDR3 DNA follows: TGCGCCAGCAGCAAGGGACTAGCGGGGCGGGAAGATACGCAGTATTTT. Amino acids: CASSKGLAGREDTQYF.

The genes are TRBV6-1 and TRBJ1-2; the match to TRBD1 covers 10 bases. Germline V CDR1 and CDR2: MNHNS, SASEGT. The CDR3 loop spans 13 amino acids. V shed 10 bases, J shed 3 bases, and the junction held 5 bases outside the gene matches. The CDR3, as DNA: TGTGCCACCGGGACAGGGGCTCACTATGGCTACACCTTC. Translating it yields CATGTGAHYGYTF.

V gene TRBV10-3 combines with J gene TRBJ2-7; TRBD1 matches 7 bases. The CDR3 runs to 14 residues. V trimming: 3 bases; J trimming: 1 base; junction bases outside the gene matches: 3. The germline CDR1 and CDR2 sequences are ENHRY and SYGVKD. This chain's CDR3 is CAISDSGQSYEQYF. CDR3 in DNA: TGTGCCATCAGTGATTCGGGACAGTCCTACGAGCAGTACTTC.

This clone was seen only once. The chain is built from TRBV9 and TRBJ2-1; 11 bases agree with TRBD2. The CDR3 length is 16 residues. V shed 3 bases and J 4 bases; nucleotides not matched to a gene: 6. Per germline, CDR1 SGDLS and CDR2 YYNGEE. CDR3 amino acids: CASSATSGRSYNEQFF. CDR3 bases: TGTGCCAGCAGCGCAACTAGCGGGAGATCGTACAATGAGCAGTTCTTC.

The genes are TRBV6-1 and TRBJ2-5; possibly TRBD2 for D (6 bases). The germline CDR1 and CDR2 sequences are MNHNS and SASEGT. The germline V and J ends were trimmed by 8 bases and 5 bases, with 15 bases remaining between them. The CDR3 consists of 13 residues. CDR3 sequence reads: CASFRGVGETQYF. CDR3 sequence (DNA): TGTGCCAGCTTCCGCGGGGTGGGGGAGACCCAGTACTTC.

A few counts support this clone. The chain carries TRBV5-5 and TRBJ2-2, with TRBD2 as a possible D gene (6 bases). Germline V gene lookup returns CDR1 SGHKS and CDR2 YYEKEE (reference sequence). Trimming cost V 4 bases and J 1 base, with 14 bases left between them. The CDR3 loop spans 16 amino acids. The DNA for the CDR3 is TGTGCCAGCAGCCTGGGACCTAGCGTGAACACCGGGGAGCTGTTTTTT. Protein product: CASSLGPSVNTGELFF. The full variable domain, rest sourced from reference TRBV5-5 and TRBJ2-2, is DAGVTQSPTHLIKTRGQQVTLRCSPISGHKSVSWYQQVLGQGPQFIFQYYEKEERGRGNFPDRFSARQFPNYSSELNVNALLLGDSALYLCASSLGPSVNTGELFFGEGSRLTVL.

The chain combines TRBV29-1 with TRBJ2-3, with 8 bases lining up with TRBD2. Germline assignment: CDR1 SQVTM and CDR2 ANQGSEA. The CDR3 spans 20 residues. V gave up 7 bases and J gave up 4 bases; unmatched junction bases: 28. The CDR3: CSGTRGGGGGRGLSADTQYF. In DNA form, the CDR3 reads TGCAGCGGGACCCGAGGGGGAGGCGGGGGGCGAGGTTTATCAGCAGATACGCAGTATTTT.

This clone was seen more than once but under ten times. The rearrangement links TRBV6-6 to TRBJ1-6; D possibly corresponds to TRBD1 (5 bases). The CDR3 is 15 residues long. Germline CDR1 MNHNY, CDR2 SVGAGI (reference sequence). Trimming removed 4 bases from V and 4 bases from J, with 11 bases in between. Here the CDR3 reads CASSSKGRYNSPLHF. Here the CDR3 DNA reads TGTGCCAGCAGTTCCAAGGGGCGATATAATTCACCCCTCCACTTT.

CDR3 in amino acids: CASSPPLSGQVYEQYF. The CDR3 DNA reads TGTGCCAGCTCACCGCCCCTTAGCGGGCAGGTCTACGAGCAGTACTTC. This sequence joins TRBV18 and TRBJ2-7; the match to TRBD2 covers 7 bases. Losses at the gene ends were 3 bases for V and 3 bases for J; bases not matched to a gene: 11. Germline-derived CDR1 and CDR2 are KGHSH and LQKENI. The length of the CDR3 is 16 residues.

This chain uses TRBV5-1 with TRBJ2-1; D gene unclear. This CDR3 spans 12 amino acids. Germline-derived CDR1 and CDR2 are SGHRS and YFSETQ. Trimming pared 2 bases from V and 6 bases from J, leaving 6 bases between. The chain's CDR3 is CASSFKGNEQFF. The CDR3 DNA reads TGCGCCAGCAGCTTCAAGGGCAATGAGCAGTTCTTC.

This chain connects TRBV5-1 to TRBJ2-7; 7 bases are a match to TRBD2. Per germline, CDR1 SGHRS and CDR2 YFSETQ. The ends lost 0 bases at V and 5 bases at J; junction bases unmatched: 2. This CDR3 is built from 13 residues. CDR3 sequence reads: CASSLAGGDEQYF. CDR3 nucleotides: TGCGCCAGCAGCTTGGCTGGGGGGGACGAGCAGTACTTC.

The V call is TRBV2, the J call TRBJ2-3; D is possibly TRBD2 (5 bases). The CDR3 contains 15 residues. Germline V gene data show CDR1 as SNHLY and CDR2 as FYNNEI. The V end lost 8 bases, the J end lost 0 bases, and 15 bases lay between the germline ends. Here the CDR3 reads CASSRGRVSTDTQYF. The CDR3 DNA sequence: TGTGCCAGCTCCCGCGGGCGTGTGAGCACAGATACGCAGTATTTT.

This chain uses TRBV11-2 with TRBJ1-2; TRBD1 aligns across 7 bases. The V gene end was trimmed by 4 bases and the J gene end by 8 bases; junction bases not matched to a gene: 13. The CDR3 is 15 amino acids. CDR1 and CDR2 from the germline V gene are SGHAT and FQNNGV. The CDR3: CASSSVRDSKMGYTF. CDR3 coding DNA: TGTGCCAGCAGCTCAGTACGGGACAGCAAAATGGGCTACACCTTC.

The chain uses TRBV5-5 and TRBJ2-5; a possible D gene is TRBD1 (6 bases). This CDR3 has 13 residues. Germline CDR1 is SGHKS and CDR2 is YYEKEE (reference sequence). Trimming removed 4 bases from V and 6 bases from J, with 13 bases in between. CDR3 sequence (DNA): TGTGCCAGCAGCCCCACAGGGCTGCAGACCCAGTACTTC. It specifies CASSPTGLQTQYF.